This is a list of T cell receptor beta chains from one sample in a study of blood T cell repertoires in COVID-19. Method: immunoSEQ multiplex PCR; TCRdb's copy keeps in-frame clones and lacks some. The table lists roughly 190,000 clones, approximately 90% of them singletons. Sequenced material: peripheral blood. These receptors were taken from a man over 45 with acute or convalescent COVID-19. CDR3s include the opening cysteine and the closing phenylalanine or tryptophan. D genes are given only for firm matches. Clone size is shown for a subset of rows, as once, few, many or a class of expanded clone.

size: NA
length: 15
V: TRBV7-9
J: TRBJ1-6
D: TRBD1
CDR3: CASSSGDRSNSPLHF
DNA: TGTGCCAGCAGCTCCGGGGACAGATCGAATTCACCCCTCCACTTT

size: NA
length: 13
V: TRBV6-5
J: TRBJ1-5
D: NA
CDR3: CASSPDTNQPQHF
DNA: TGTGCCAGCAGTCCGGACACCAATCAGCCCCAGCATTTT

size: NA
length: 16
V: TRBV4-1
J: TRBJ2-7
D: TRBD2
CDR3: CASSQALGLRPYEQYF
DNA: TGCGCCAGCAGCCAAGCACTGGGACTACGACCGTACGAGCAGTACTTC

size: few
length: 12
V: TRBV7-9
J: TRBJ1-5
D: NA
CDR3: CASSLGGQPQHF
DNA: TGTGCCAGCAGCTTGGGGGGTCAGCCCCAGCATTTT

size: NA
length: 12
V: TRBV29-1
J: TRBJ1-2
D: NA
CDR3: CSVEGLNYGYTF
DNA: TGCAGCGTTGAAGGACTTAACTATGGCTACACCTTC

size: once
length: 14
V: TRBV18
J: TRBJ2-7
D: TRBD2
CDR3: CASSPGLVSYEQYF
DNA: TGTGCCAGCTCTCCGGGACTAGTTTCCTACGAGCAGTACTTC

size: few
length: 14
V: TRBV6-6
J: TRBJ2-2
D: NA
CDR3: CAVSAGLNTGELFF
DNA: TGTGCCGTATCGGCAGGACTGAACACCGGTGAGCTGTTTTTT

size: NA
length: 15
V: TRBV27
J: TRBJ1-1
D: NA
CDR3: CASSLSGAVNTEAFF
DNA: TGTGCCAGCAGTTTATCGGGGGCAGTGAACACTGAAGCTTTCTTT

size: NA
length: 13
V: TRBV5-1
J: TRBJ2-5
D: NA
CDR3: CASSLSSQETQYF
DNA: TGCGCCAGCAGCTTGAGTAGCCAAGAGACCCAGTACTTC

size: NA
length: 15
V: TRBV7-3
J: TRBJ2-3
D: NA
CDR3: CASSLNQRSTDTQYF
DNA: TGTGCCAGCAGCTTAAACCAGCGGAGCACAGATACGCAGTATTTT

size: NA
length: 15
V: TRBV21-1
J: TRBJ1-6
D: NA
CDR3: CASSNRQGGRSPLHF
DNA: TGTGCCAGCAGCAACAGACAGGGGGGACGATCACCCCTCCACTTT

size: once
length: 14
V: TRBV5-1
J: TRBJ1-1
D: NA
CDR3: CASSFGGANTEAFF
DNA: TGCGCCAGCAGCTTTGGAGGGGCGAACACTGAAGCTTTCTTT

size: NA
length: 14
V: TRBV27
J: TRBJ2-7
D: TRBD1
CDR3: CASSLFPTGGEQYF
DNA: TGTGCCAGCAGTTTATTCCCGACAGGGGGGGAGCAGTACTTC

size: NA
length: 14
V: TRBV28
J: TRBJ1-1
D: TRBD1
CDR3: CASRTGGADTEAFF
DNA: TGTGCCAGCAGAACAGGGGGGGCTGACACTGAAGCTTTCTTT

size: NA
length: 15
V: TRBV5-8
J: TRBJ1-2
D: NA
CDR3: CASSLGTSRGYGYTF
DNA: TGTGCCAGCAGCTTAGGGACAAGCAGAGGTTATGGCTACACCTTC

size: NA
length: 15
V: TRBV7-3
J: TRBJ2-1
D: TRBD2
CDR3: CASSSTGTTLVEQFF
DNA: TGTGCCAGCAGCTCGACCGGGACTACCTTGGTTGAGCAGTTCTTC

size: NA
length: 16
V: TRBV6-6
J: TRBJ1-5
D: TRBD1
CDR3: CASTLDRTYSNQPQHF
DNA: TGTGCCAGCACCTTGGACAGGACTTATAGCAATCAGCCCCAGCATTTT

size: NA
length: 11
V: TRBV20-1
J: TRBJ2-1
D: NA
CDR3: CSPSTYNEQFF
DNA: TGCAGTCCCTCAACTTACAATGAGCAGTTCTTC

size: NA
length: 15
V: TRBV27
J: TRBJ2-5
D: TRBD2
CDR3: CASSLILAGGETQYF
DNA: TGTGCCAGCAGTCTAATACTAGCGGGAGGGGAGACCCAGTACTTC

size: NA
length: 11
V: TRBV6-5
J: TRBJ1-2
D: TRBD1
CDR3: CASRQQGVNTF
DNA: TGTGCCAGCAGACAACAGGGGGTCAACACCTTC

size: few
length: 15
V: TRBV6-5
J: TRBJ1-2
D: NA
CDR3: CASSYSLRATGGYTF
DNA: TGTGCCAGCAGTTACTCGCTCAGGGCAACGGGTGGCTACACCTTC

size: NA
length: 15
V: TRBV28
J: TRBJ2-1
D: TRBD1
CDR3: CASSLGDRVYNEQFF
DNA: TGTGCCAGCAGTTTGGGGGACAGGGTATACAATGAGCAGTTCTTC

size: NA
length: 13
V: TRBV2
J: TRBJ1-1
D: NA
CDR3: CASSDGGWGEAFF
DNA: TGTGCCAGCAGTGACGGGGGGTGGGGTGAAGCTTTCTTT

size: NA
length: 16
V: TRBV6-6
J: TRBJ2-2
D: TRBD2
CDR3: CASRDSGGKNTGELFF
DNA: TGTGCCAGCAGGGATAGCGGGGGGAAAAACACCGGGGAGCTGTTTTTT

size: NA
length: 18
V: TRBV7-9
J: TRBJ2-7
D: TRBD2
CDR3: CASSPRLGSGGSSYEQYF
DNA: TGTGCCAGCAGCCCTCGTTTAGGTAGCGGGGGGAGTTCCTACGAGCAGTACTTC

size: once
length: 12
V: TRBV29-1
J: TRBJ1-4
D: NA
CDR3: CSGGSEAEKLFF
DNA: TGCAGCGGGGGCTCAGAGGCCGAAAAACTGTTTTTT

size: NA
length: 16
V: TRBV9
J: TRBJ2-5
D: TRBD2
CDR3: CASSVQVAGGRETQYF
DNA: TGTGCCAGCAGCGTACAGGTAGCGGGGGGTAGAGAGACCCAGTACTTC

size: NA
length: 13
V: TRBV6-5
J: TRBJ1-3
D: NA
CDR3: CASSRTLGNTIYF
DNA: TGTGCCAGCAGTAGGACTCTAGGAAACACCATATATTTT

size: NA
length: 15
V: TRBV4-1
J: TRBJ2-7
D: NA
CDR3: CASSQEDRPSYEQYF
DNA: TGCGCCAGCAGCCAAGAGGACAGACCATCCTACGAGCAGTACTTC

size: few
length: 14
V: TRBV5-5
J: TRBJ1-2
D: TRBD1
CDR3: CASSFQTGSNGYTF
DNA: TGTGCCAGCAGCTTTCAGACAGGGTCGAATGGCTACACCTTC

size: NA
length: 13
V: TRBV5-1
J: TRBJ1-2
D: TRBD1
CDR3: CASSDGQGAGYTF
DNA: TGCGCCAGCAGCGATGGACAGGGGGCTGGCTACACCTTC

size: once
length: 19
V: TRBV21-1
J: TRBJ2-3
D: NA
CDR3: CASSKIYLAGHRIADTQYF
DNA: TGTGCCAGCAGCAAAATTTATCTAGCGGGGCATCGGATTGCAGATACGCAGTATTTT

size: NA
length: 12
V: TRBV2
J: TRBJ1-1
D: NA
CDR3: CASRVVGSEAFF
DNA: TGTGCCAGCAGGGTCGTGGGGAGTGAAGCTTTCTTT

size: NA
length: 16
V: TRBV27
J: TRBJ1-6
D: TRBD1
CDR3: CASSLRTGGAYSPLHF
DNA: TGTGCCAGCAGTTTAAGGACAGGGGGCGCGTATTCACCCCTCCACTTT

size: NA
length: 16
V: TRBV15
J: TRBJ2-3
D: NA
CDR3: CATSSPQTGYTDTQYF
DNA: TGTGCCACCAGCAGCCCCCAGACAGGTTACACAGATACGCAGTATTTT

size: NA
length: 14
V: TRBV18
J: TRBJ2-2
D: NA
CDR3: CASSPLQPSGELFF
DNA: TGTGCCAGCTCACCCCTACAGCCCTCCGGGGAGCTGTTTTTT

size: NA
length: 16
V: TRBV3-1/TRBV3-2
J: TRBJ2-7
D: NA
CDR3: CASSQETMGGNYEQYF
DNA: TGTGCCAGCAGCCAAGAGACAATGGGAGGCAATTACGAGCAGTACTTC

size: few
length: 17
V: TRBV19
J: TRBJ1-5
D: NA
CDR3: CASSKRTSEEEGTPQHF
DNA: TGTGCCAGTAGTAAACGGACCTCCGAGGAGGAAGGTACGCCCCAGCATTTT

size: NA
length: 12
V: TRBV5-4
J: TRBJ2-5
D: TRBD1
CDR3: CASSRDRETQYF
DNA: TGTGCCAGCAGCAGGGACAGGGAGACCCAGTACTTC

size: NA
length: 14
V: TRBV28
J: TRBJ1-4
D: NA
CDR3: CASSIRVKGEKLFF
DNA: TGTGCCAGCAGTATCAGGGTGAAGGGTGAAAAACTGTTTTTT

size: NA
length: 15
V: TRBV18
J: TRBJ1-4
D: NA
CDR3: CASSLTRATNEKLFF
DNA: TGTGCCAGCTCACTGACACGTGCAACTAATGAAAAACTGTTTTTT

size: once
length: 12
V: TRBV10-3
J: TRBJ1-1
D: NA
CDR3: CAISYSTTEAFF
DNA: TGTGCCATCTCCTACAGCACCACTGAAGCTTTCTTT

size: NA
length: 14
V: TRBV7-2
J: TRBJ2-3
D: TRBD2
CDR3: CASSLRTRADTQYF
DNA: TGTGCCAGCAGCTTAAGGACTAGGGCTGATACGCAGTATTTT

size: NA
length: 15
V: TRBV5-4
J: TRBJ2-7
D: TRBD1
CDR3: CASSLGGGTGDEQYF
DNA: TGTGCCAGCAGCTTGGGGGGCGGGACAGGGGATGAGCAGTACTTC

size: NA
length: 14
V: TRBV19
J: TRBJ1-5
D: TRBD1
CDR3: CASAGTAHRGPQHF
DNA: TGTGCCAGTGCCGGGACAGCTCATCGAGGGCCCCAGCATTTT

size: NA
length: 16
V: TRBV7-6
J: TRBJ2-1
D: TRBD2
CDR3: CASSLTLAGGPGEQFF
DNA: TGTGCCAGCAGCTTAACACTAGCGGGAGGGCCGGGTGAGCAGTTCTTC

size: NA
length: 15
V: TRBV5-1
J: TRBJ1-2
D: NA
CDR3: CASSESSVRGYGYTF
DNA: TGCGCCAGCAGCGAATCATCGGTCAGAGGCTATGGCTACACCTTC

size: NA
length: 15
V: TRBV28
J: TRBJ1-2
D: TRBD1
CDR3: CASRLWGQGNYGYTF
DNA: TGTGCCAGCAGATTATGGGGACAGGGAAACTATGGCTACACCTTC